This T cell receptor beta chain derives from a study of blood T cell repertoires in COVID-19. Study-wide background: Acute-phase and convalescent COVID-19 samples originated in the United States, Italy and Spain.

Assay used: immunoSEQ multiplex PCR; TCRdb lists only in-frame clones, some missing. This sample carries approximately 260,000 clones, around 90% of them seen once, and the ten largest clones take around 6%. Donors were grouped by their self-reported clinical history. This CDR3 has 14 amino acids. V was pared by 8 bases and J by 4 bases, with 6 bases of the junction left unmatched. Germline CDR1 and CDR2: SNHLY and FYNNEI. This sequence was found in a woman in her 30s with acute COVID-19. The V and J genes are TRBV2 and TRBJ2-3; 10 nucleotides align to TRBD2. Sequenced input: PBMCs or T cells enriched from blood (not recorded which). CDR3 nucleotides: TGTGCCAGCCACCTAGCGGGGGACGCAGATACGCAGTATTTT. This translates into CASHLAGDADTQYF.